These 18 T cell receptor beta chains came from one sample sequenced in a study of blood T cell repertoires in COVID-19. Produced via immunoSEQ multiplex PCR; TCRdb's table is partial and in-frame only. The sample consists of approximately 60,000 clones, 93% of them appearing once. Sequenced input: peripheral blood. Every receptor here comes from a man aged 65 to 85 with active COVID-19.

The CDR3 region has the DNA TGTGCCAGCAGCTTAGGAGGAGATGGAAACACCATATATTTT. It is translated as CASSLGGDGNTIYF. The gene calls are TRBV7-2 and TRBJ1-3; D unresolved. The CDR3 is 14 residues long. Trimming pared 1 base from V and 3 bases from J, leaving 7 bases between. Germline V lookup: CDR1 SGHTA, CDR2 FQGNSA.

J is TRBJ2-7 and V is TRBV14, with D possibly being TRBD1 (5 bases). Trimming shortened V by 3 bases and J by 2 bases, and 17 bases separated the two germline ends. Germline-derived CDR1 and CDR2 are SGHDN and FVKESK. This CDR3 region has 16 residues. CDR3 coding DNA: TGTGCCAGCAGCCATGGGTTGATTTACAGGACCTACGAGCAGTACTTC. The encoded protein is CASSHGLIYRTYEQYF.

The gene calls are TRBV19 and TRBJ1-1; a weak D match, TRBD1 (6 bases). The CDR3 contains 18 residues. Deletions cut 6 bases from V and 0 bases from J, with 23 bases between. In germline, CDR1 is LNHDA, CDR2 SQIVND (reference sequence). The DNA of the CDR3 is TGTGCCAGTAGACCCCTTAATCAGGGGTTCGGGGTGAACACTGAAGCTTTCTTT. This sequence encodes CASRPLNQGFGVNTEAFF.

The V call is TRBV5-1, the J call TRBJ2-5; 7 bases agree with TRBD1. Germline CDR1 is SGHRS and CDR2 is YFSETQ. With 6 bases clipped from V and 4 bases from J, the junction kept 9 bases outside the gene matches. The CDR3 loop spans 14 amino acids. The DNA for the CDR3 is TGCGCCAGCACCAGCAAGGGGGCCGGAGAGACCCAGTACTTC. It is translated as CASTSKGAGETQYF.

This clone has a single count. This chain uses TRBV3-1 (or the pseudogene TRBV3-2) with TRBJ2-7; D not resolved. Per the germline V gene, CDR1 is LGHDT and CDR2 is YNNKEL (reference sequence). V was cut by 1 base and J by 0 bases, with 4 bases left in between. The length of the CDR3 is 13 residues. The CDR3: CASSQGASYEQYF. DNA for the CDR3: TGTGCCAGCAGCCAAGGGGCCTCCTACGAGCAGTACTTC.

The chain employs TRBV29-1 and TRBJ2-1; perhaps TRBD2 as D (6 bases). CDR3 size: 14 residues. V was pared by 0 bases and J by 6 bases, with 12 bases between. Per the germline V gene, CDR1 is SQVTM and CDR2 is ANQGSEA. Here the CDR3 reads CSVEDYLRGNEQFF. Here the CDR3 DNA reads TGCAGCGTTGAAGATTATCTGCGGGGCAATGAGCAGTTCTTC.

The chain carries TRBV7-9 and TRBJ2-5, with a tentative D call TRBD1 (6 bases). This CDR3 region has 13 residues. Looked up from germline, CDR1 is SEHNR and CDR2 is FQNEAQ (reference sequence). Between the trimmed V and J ends, which lost 5 bases and 9 bases, there was a span of 16 bases. CDR3 DNA sequence: TGTGCCAGCAGCCTAGGAAACCCAGGGGCCCAGTACTTC. This codes for CASSLGNPGAQYF.

V and J are TRBV11-3 and TRBJ2-6; possible D gene TRBD1, 5 bases. The CDR3 is 16 residues long. From germline, CDR1 is SGHNT and CDR2 YENEEA. Between the trimmed V and J ends, which lost 5 bases and 3 bases, there was a span of 14 bases. The CDR3 sequence: CASSHGQGLGANVLTF. The DNA for the CDR3 is TGTGCCAGCAGCCACGGCCAGGGCCTTGGGGCCAACGTCCTGACTTTC.

V gene TRBV7-6 combines with J gene TRBJ2-1, with a tentative D call TRBD1 (5 bases). Trimming took 4 bases from V and 2 from J, leaving 6 bases between them. The germline V gene encodes CDR1 SGHVS and CDR2 FNYEAQ. This CDR3 has 13 residues. CDR3 DNA: TGTGCCAGCAGCTCAGGGACCTACAATGAGCAGTTCTTC. Translating it yields CASSSGTYNEQFF. Using reference TRBV7-6 and TRBJ2-1 for the parts outside the CDR3, the full variable domain is GAGVSQSPRYKVTKRGQDVALRCDPISGHVSLYWYRQALGQGPEFLTYFNYEAQQDKSGLPNDRFSAERPEGSISTLTIQRTEQRDSAMYRCASSSGTYNEQFFGPGTRLTVL.

The rearrangement uses TRBV6-4 and TRBJ2-3; 8 bases map to TRBD1. Germline-derived CDR1 and CDR2 are MRHNA and SNTAGT. The CDR3 has 13 residues. J lost 7 bases, V lost 6 bases, and 6 bases had no gene match. The DNA of the CDR3 is TGTGCCAGCAGACGACAGGGGACGCATACGCAGTATTTT. Its protein is CASRRQGTHTQYF.

The chain joins TRBV7-8 to TRBJ2-6; D is possibly TRBD1 (5 bases). The V and J ends lost 1 base and 2 bases respectively, with 9 bases between them. CDR3 size: 16 residues. The germline V gene has CDR1 SGHVS and CDR2 FQNEAQ. The chain's CDR3 is CASSLGGRAGANVLTF. The CDR3, as DNA: TGTGCCAGCAGCTTAGGGGGCAGAGCTGGGGCCAACGTCCTGACTTTC.

This chain connects TRBV6-1 to TRBJ1-5; the D gene is possibly TRBD1 (5 bases). The CDR3 has 17 amino acids. Trimming cost V 4 bases and J 0 bases, with 16 bases left between them. CDR1 and CDR2 (germline): MNHNS, SASEGT. This CDR3 reads CASSAGDGTYSNQPQHF. The CDR3 DNA follows: TGTGCCAGCAGTGCGGGGGACGGGACTTATAGCAATCAGCCCCAGCATTTT.

The rearrangement uses TRBV2 and TRBJ2-3, with TRBD2 matching 7 bases. The J segment lost 4 bases and the V segment lost 8 bases, leaving 12 bases of the junction unmatched. CDR1 and CDR2 from the germline V gene are SNHLY and FYNNEI. The CDR3 contains 15 residues. Here the CDR3 reads CASVESGVPPDTQYF. The CDR3, as DNA: TGTGCCAGCGTCGAGAGCGGGGTCCCTCCAGATACGCAGTATTTT. The variable domain in full, completed from reference TRBV2 and TRBJ2-3, reads EPEVTQTPSHQVTQMGQEVILRCVPISNHLYFYWYRQILGQKVEFLVSFYNNEISEKSEIFDDQFSVERPDGSNFTLKIRSTKLEDSAMYFCASVESGVPPDTQYFGPGTRLTVL.

The rearrangement uses TRBV6-5 and TRBJ1-2, with 8 bases aligning to TRBD1. Germline assignment: CDR1 MNHEY and CDR2 SVGAGI. The CDR3 runs 13 residues. J was trimmed by 3 bases and V by 6 bases; bases with no gene match: 3. In DNA form, the CDR3 reads TGTGCCAGCAGCGAGGACAGGGACTATGGCTACACCTTC. This codes for CASSEDRDYGYTF.

The chain employs TRBV27 and TRBJ2-5, with TRBD2 matching 7 bases. Trimming cost V 1 base and J 5 bases; bases outside gene matches: 1. From germline, CDR1 is MNHEY and CDR2 SMNVEV (reference sequence). CDR3 length: 13 residues. Here the CDR3 reads CASSLYGGETQYF. The DNA for the CDR3 is TGTGCCAGCAGTTTATACGGGGGGGAGACCCAGTACTTC.

The chain employs TRBV4-1 and TRBJ1-1; 9 positions match TRBD1. The CDR3 spans 16 residues. With V trimmed by 4 bases and J by 4 bases, 10 bases remained unmatched. Germline lookup yields CDR1 MGHRA and CDR2 YSYEKL. DNA for the CDR3: TGCGCCAGCAGCCCCGGACAGGGGAGGATGGGCACTGAAGCTTTCTTT. Its translation is CASSPGQGRMGTEAFF.

This clone has only one observation. The chain has TRBV2 and TRBJ2-5; 7 bases match TRBD1. J lost 0 bases, V lost 7 bases, and 23 bases had no gene match. Germline V lookup: CDR1 SNHLY, CDR2 FYNNEI. The CDR3 length is 20 residues. CDR3 coding DNA: TGTGCCAGCAACCTTCTCACCCCAACTAAACAGGGGAAATACCAAGAGACCCAGTACTTC. Its protein is CASNLLTPTKQGKYQETQYF. Drawing the rest from reference TRBV2 and TRBJ2-5, the complete variable domain is EPEVTQTPSHQVTQMGQEVILRCVPISNHLYFYWYRQILGQKVEFLVSFYNNEISEKSEIFDDQFSVERPDGSNFTLKIRSTKLEDSAMYFCASNLLTPTKQGKYQETQYFGPGTRLLVL.

This chain connects TRBV19 to TRBJ1-1; D unresolved. The CDR3 has 13 residues. V lost 2 bases and J lost 7, with 11 bases in between. Germline CDR1 is LNHDA and CDR2 is SQIVND (reference sequence). The CDR3 DNA reads as TGTGCCAGTAGTATACCTGGGGAGTTTGAAGCTTTCTTT. Its protein product is CASSIPGEFEAFF.